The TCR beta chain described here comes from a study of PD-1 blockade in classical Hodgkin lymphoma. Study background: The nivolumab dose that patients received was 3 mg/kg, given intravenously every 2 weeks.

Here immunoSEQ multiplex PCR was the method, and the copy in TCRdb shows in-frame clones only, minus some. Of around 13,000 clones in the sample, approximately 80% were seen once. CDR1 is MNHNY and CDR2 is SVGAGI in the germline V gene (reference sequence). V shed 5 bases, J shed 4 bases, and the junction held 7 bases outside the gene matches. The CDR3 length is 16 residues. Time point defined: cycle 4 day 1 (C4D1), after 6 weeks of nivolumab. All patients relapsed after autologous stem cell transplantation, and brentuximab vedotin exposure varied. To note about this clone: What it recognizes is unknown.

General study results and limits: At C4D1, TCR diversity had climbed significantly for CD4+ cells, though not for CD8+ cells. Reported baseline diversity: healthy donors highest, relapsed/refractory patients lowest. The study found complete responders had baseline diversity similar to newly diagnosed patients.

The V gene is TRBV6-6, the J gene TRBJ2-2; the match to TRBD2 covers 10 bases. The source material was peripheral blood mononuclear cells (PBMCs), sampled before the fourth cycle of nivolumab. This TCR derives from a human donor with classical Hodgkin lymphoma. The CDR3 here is CASSQTSGASTGELFF. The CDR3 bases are TGTGCCAGCAGTCAAACTAGCGGGGCCAGCACCGGGGAGCTGTTTTTT.